The present T cell receptor beta chain was sequenced within a study of shared clonotypes between healthy human individuals (TCRdb year 2020). In terms of the full investigation: The cohort comprised a couple of women and a few men aged 18 to 49 years. Libraries were prepared and TCR repertoires were sequenced by different laboratories using diverse techniques, in order to increase sequencing depth and limit assay-specific biases. Per donor, leukapheresis produced somewhere between about 0.94 and 9 billion PBMCs. For each donor, three plates each were used for CD4 naive and CD4 memory, two plates were used for CD8 naive, and one plate was used for CD8 memory. The study deeply sequenced blood TCR repertoires of several healthy adults to estimate repertoire size and the extent of clonotype sharing between individuals.

Summary of the overall study and its limitations: Sharing across a handful of donors was observed for approximately 5% of naive CD4, around 3.5% of naive CD8, 2% to 2.5% of memory CD4, and about 0.4% of memory CD8 clonotypes. Because the study included only a small number of donors, the genetic and exposure-history diversity represented was limited. Naive subsets generally had larger estimated clonotype richness than memory subsets did. Sampling was limited to blood, and TCR repertoires in tissue likely differ from TCR repertoires in blood. Clonotypes shared by all four sorted-subset donors showed higher generation probabilities than non-shared clonotypes. Even with the large sequencing depth, rarefaction of the sorted-subset datasets indicated that sequencing was incomplete. Pairwise subsampling led to the expectation that sequencing depth would affect the degree of clonotype sharing among donors.

The donors were healthy, HIV-negative adults with no recently reported acute infections or vaccinations. Every donor was a Caucasian adult living in Nashville, Tennessee, USA. CD4+ T cells were enriched by magnetic negative selection, after which naive cells were positively selected on CD45RA and the negative fraction was taken as the memory subset. After blood collection by leukapheresis, PBMCs were isolated using Ficoll-Histopaque density gradient centrifugation and then cryopreserved in the vapor phase of liquid nitrogen. Purity and quantity of every magnetically sorted T cell population were checked by analytical flow cytometry. Each sorted fraction had its genomic DNA isolated and then quantified by UV absorbance on a Nanodrop 2000c. Using the deep immunoSEQ assay, TCR CDR3 regions were amplified from genomic DNA by multiplex PCR. Extracted genomic DNA from each cell subset was distributed evenly across all wells of several immunoSEQ 96-well plates, and each plate was treated as a replicate. Each replicate PCR for sorted subsets received approximately 200 ng genomic DNA, equal to roughly 33,000 T cell genomes. Purified libraries were measured with a Qubit 3.0 fluorometer, size-checked on a Bioanalyzer 2100, and measured again with the KAPA Library Quantification kit. Every immunoSEQ 96-well plate was sequenced on a dedicated single-read 150-cycle Illumina NextSeq 550 flow cell. As for the authors' bioinformatics: The immunoSEQ output contained only junctional sequences without quality scores, so filtering could not match that applied to full-length reads. Sequences were annotated with PyIR, a Python wrapper for IgBLAST v1.9, using IMGT germline references to assign V/J genes and CDR3. Any read was removed if the V/J assignment was weak (E-value above 1e-6), the CDR3 was missing, or the read contained stop codons, out-of-frame junctions, or ambiguous translated residues. V3J clonotypes were defined by identical inferred V gene, J gene, and CDR3 amino acid sequence. Percentage overlap between repertoires was calculated by dividing the number of shared unique clonotypes by the size of the smaller repertoire. Repertoire richness was assessed with RTK rarefaction, the Chao1 estimator, and Recon v2.1 estimates of unobserved clonotypes. Generation probabilities were computed with OLGA for all TCRbeta clonotypes obtained by the gDNA method from several donors. TCRdb limited this immuneACCESS table to in-frame rearrangements with V and J called. A share of clones is missing; checked studies link under half to unresolved V genes, and the rest is unexplained. D and trimming were read from the DNA, whereas the V and J calls and clone size are those reported in that table. Here the sample has 850,000 to 1,100,000 clones; approximately 80% occur a single time. Of the sample, about 0.89% is held by the ten largest clones.

Reading the germline V gene gives CDR1 SGHRS and CDR2 YFSETQ. Including the terminal cysteine and phenylalanine, the CDR3 comprises 14 residues. CDR3 DNA is the only sequence kept; it has 42 bases, read in frame from the first base. After removal of 4 bases from V and 3 bases from J, the junction retains 5 bases not matched to a gene. As for this clone: Its binding antigen is unknown. The record has no base qualities; no much larger clone is one base away.

The material sequenced was memory CD4+ T cells from PBMCs. Per the publication, the cell subset or site label means: CD45RA-negative fraction. The chain is assembled from TRBV5-1 and TRBJ2-5, and 8 junctional nucleotides match TRBD2. The clonotype was recovered from a man between 18 and 35 years old in good health. Some clones in this sample may be carry-over from other donors' samples. The CDR3 loop reads CASSPGGAEETQYF. The DNA sequence reads TGCGCCAGCAGCCCGGGGGGGGCGGAAGAGACCCAGTACTTC.